What follows is one T cell receptor beta chain and its context. The data are from a study of blood T cell repertoires in COVID-19. Using immunoSEQ multiplex PCR, the repertoire was profiled, and TCRdb retains in-frame clones only, with some absent. The data hold some 380,000 clones, with over 75% observed a single time. Clinical histories supplied by participants themselves formed the basis of cohort assignment. The receptor was isolated from a young man who had recovered from COVID-19. Sequences were obtained from PBMCs or T cells enriched from blood (not recorded which).

CDR3 nucleotides: TGTGCCATCAGTGAGTCGAACCCCACAACCAACAATGAGCAGTTCTTC. Protein product: CAISESNPTTNNEQFF. The chain combines TRBV10-3 with TRBJ2-1, with unresolved D. In germline, CDR1 is ENHRY, CDR2 SYGVKD. CDR3 length equals 16 residues. V was clipped by 0 bases and J by 5 bases, with 14 bases between them.